The next 10 T cell receptor beta chains were all read from a single sample in a study of T cell repertoires in cytomegalovirus infection (dated by TCRdb to between 2019 and 2020). The listed sequencing device is Illumina HiSeq 1500. TCRdb ran its own pipeline on the public reads, namely fastp trimming at Q25 and MiXCR clone calling, and kept in-frame beta chains. Records with the same CDR3 protein are collapsed into one entry carrying the most frequent genes and DNA. For this sample the table gives fewer than 300,000 distinct CDR3 sequences, of which about a quarter were detected only once. The top ten constitute 14% of the sample. The sequencing input was PBMCs. These receptors were taken from a human donor in good health (CMV status not recorded). Some clones in this sample may be carry-over from other donors' samples.

In its sample, this clonotype ranks as medium-sized. The CDR3 DNA is TGTGCCAGCAGCTCCCGACAGGTGGCGGAAGCTTTCTTT. Translation: CASSSRQVAEAFF. The genes are TRBV7-2 and TRBJ1-1, with D maybe TRBD1 (6 bases). The CDR3 totals 13 residues. V lost 4 bases to trimming and J lost 8 bases, with 14 bases between them. Germline V gives CDR1 SGHTA, CDR2 FQGNSA.

This clonotype was seen at least ten times. The chain has TRBV2 and TRBJ1-2; D uncertain. Trimming took off 3 bases at V and 8 bases at J, with 7 bases between the two ends. CDR3 length: 11 amino acids. From germline, CDR1 is SNHLY and CDR2 FYNNEI. CDR3 nucleotide sequence: TGTGCCAGCAGTGACAGGAGGGGCTACACCTTC. The encoded protein is CASSDRRGYTF.

The chain employs TRBV28 and TRBJ2-3; 16 bases map to TRBD2. V lost 3 bases, J lost 4 bases, and 4 bases stayed unmatched. Per the germline V gene, CDR1 is MDHEN and CDR2 is SYDVKM. The CDR3 has 17 residues. The DNA of the CDR3 is TGTGCCAGCAGTTTGGGACTAGCGGGAGGGCCCTCAGATACGCAGTATTTT. Encoded protein: CASSLGLAGGPSDTQYF.

This clonotype was recorded a few times. The rearrangement joins TRBV9 to TRBJ1-1, with D possibly matching TRBD1 (5 bases). The V gene lost 0 bases and the J gene lost 6 bases, with 12 bases spanning the gap. Germline V gene sequence: CDR1 SGDLS, CDR2 YYNGEE. This CDR3 has 14 residues. CDR3 coding DNA: TGTGCCAGCAGCGTAGTCGGAGGGACCGCTGAAGCTTTCTTT. This translates into CASSVVGGTAEAFF. The variable domain in full, completed from reference TRBV9 and TRBJ1-1, reads DSGVTQTPKHLITATGQRVTLRCSPRSGDLSVYWYQQSLDQGLQFLIQYYNGEERAKGNILERFSAQQFPDLHSELNLSSLELGDSALYFCASSVVGGTAEAFFGQGTRLTVV.

Only a few counts were recorded for this clonotype. The V and J genes are TRBV7-6 and TRBJ2-1, with 16 nucleotides matching TRBD2. CDR3 length: 18 residues. Germline V lookup: CDR1 SGHVS, CDR2 FNYEAQ. J gave up 7 bases and V 5 bases, and 11 bases lay outside the gene matches. CDR3 region: CASSLLSGTSGGANEQFF. Written as DNA, the CDR3 is TGTGCCAGCAGCCTCCTCTCCGGGACTAGCGGGGGGGCAAATGAGCAGTTCTTC. The full variable domain, in which reference TRBV7-6 and TRBJ2-1 provide the parts outside the CDR3, is GAGVSQSPRYKVTKRGQDVALRCDPISGHVSLYWYRQALGQGPEFLTYFNYEAQQDKSGLPNDRFSAERPEGSISTLTIQRTEQRDSAMYRCASSLLSGTSGGANEQFFGPGTRLTVL.

This clonotype was observed many times. This chain links TRBV7-2 with TRBJ2-7, with 7 bases lining up with TRBD1. The CDR3 contains 17 residues. The J segment lost 5 bases and the V segment lost 5 bases, leaving 18 bases of the junction unmatched. Germline CDR1 SGHTA, CDR2 FQGNSA. The CDR3 coding sequence is TGTGCCAGCAGCCCCCCCGCCTGGTCAGGGGGTATCGACGAGCAGTACTTC. Translating it yields CASSPPAWSGGIDEQYF.

This clonotype was detected many times. J is TRBJ2-2 and V is TRBV7-2, with 7 bases that match TRBD1. Germline V gene lookup returns CDR1 SGHTA and CDR2 FQGNSA. The trim removed 2 bases at V and 3 bases at J, leaving 3 bases unmatched. The CDR3 covers 15 residues. The CDR3 coding sequence is TGTGCCAGCAGCTTAAAAGGGGGCCACACCGGGGAGCTGTTTTTT. Translated, it gives CASSLKGGHTGELFF.

The chain couples TRBV20-1 to TRBJ2-3; D is uncertain. The CDR3 consists of 11 residues. CDR1 and CDR2 from the germline V gene are DFQATT and SNEGSKA (reference sequence). The V end was cut by 2 bases, the J end by 4 bases, with 4 bases between. CDR3 amino acids: CSARRSDTQYF. The CDR3 DNA is TGCAGTGCTAGACGGTCAGATACGCAGTATTTT.

The chain joins TRBV28 to TRBJ1-6; a possible D gene is TRBD1 (5 bases). Germline values: CDR1 MDHEN, CDR2 SYDVKM. The CDR3 has 13 amino acids. V dropped 10 bases and J dropped 9 bases, with 16 bases sitting between them. The CDR3 protein is CATLRGAGSPLHF. The CDR3 nucleotides are TGTGCCACCCTGCGGGGCGCAGGTTCACCCCTCCACTTT.

This clonotype was counted a few times. This chain connects TRBV12-3 or TRBV12-4 to TRBJ2-5; TRBD2 aligns across 8 bases. J lost 5 bases, V lost 8 bases, and 10 bases had no gene match. The CDR3 runs 14 residues. The DNA for the CDR3 is TGTGCCAGCTCGCGGGGGGACCGACGGGAGACCCAGTACTTC. Protein product: CASSRGDRRETQYF.